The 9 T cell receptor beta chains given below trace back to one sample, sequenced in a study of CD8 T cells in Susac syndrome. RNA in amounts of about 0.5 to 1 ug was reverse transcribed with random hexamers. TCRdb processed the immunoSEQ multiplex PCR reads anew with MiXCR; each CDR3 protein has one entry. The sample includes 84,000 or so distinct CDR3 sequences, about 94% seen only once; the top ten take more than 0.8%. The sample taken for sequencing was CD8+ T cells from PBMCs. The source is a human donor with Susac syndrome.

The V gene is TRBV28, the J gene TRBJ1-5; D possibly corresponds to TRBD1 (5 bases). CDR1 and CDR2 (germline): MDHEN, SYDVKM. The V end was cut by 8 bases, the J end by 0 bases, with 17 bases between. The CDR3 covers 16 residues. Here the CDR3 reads CASGRLGVISNQPQHF. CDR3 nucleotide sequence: TGTGCCAGCGGTCGGTTGGGGGTTATTAGCAATCAGCCCCAGCATTTT. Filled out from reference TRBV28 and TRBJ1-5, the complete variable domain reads DVKVTQSSRYLVKRTGEKVFLECVQDMDHENMFWYRQDPGLGLRLIYFSYDVKMKEKGDIPEGYSVSREKKERFSLILESASTNQTSMYLCASGRLGVISNQPQHFGDGTRLSIL.

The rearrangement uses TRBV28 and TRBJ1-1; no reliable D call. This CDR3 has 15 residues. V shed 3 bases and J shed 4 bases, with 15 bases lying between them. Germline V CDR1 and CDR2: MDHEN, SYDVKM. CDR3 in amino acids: CASSFISPRVTEAFF. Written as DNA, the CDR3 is TGTGCCAGCAGTTTTATATCGCCTCGGGTCACTGAAGCTTTCTTT.

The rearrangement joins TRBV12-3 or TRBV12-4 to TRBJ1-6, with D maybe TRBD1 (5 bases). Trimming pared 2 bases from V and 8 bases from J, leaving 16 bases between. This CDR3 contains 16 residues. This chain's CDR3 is CASSLIGGSTDSPLHF. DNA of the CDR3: TGTGCCAGCAGTTTAATCGGGGGTAGCACCGATTCACCCCTCCACTTT.

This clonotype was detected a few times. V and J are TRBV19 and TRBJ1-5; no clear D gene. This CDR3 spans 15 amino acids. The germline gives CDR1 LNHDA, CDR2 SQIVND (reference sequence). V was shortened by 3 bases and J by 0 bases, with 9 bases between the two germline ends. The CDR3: CASSIQGYSNQPQHF. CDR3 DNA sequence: TGTGCCAGTAGTATTCAAGGTTATAGCAATCAGCCCCAGCATTTT.

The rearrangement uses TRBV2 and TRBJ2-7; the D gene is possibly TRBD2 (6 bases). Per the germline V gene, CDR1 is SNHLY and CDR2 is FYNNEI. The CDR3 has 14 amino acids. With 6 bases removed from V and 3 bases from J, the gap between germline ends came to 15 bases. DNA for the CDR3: TGTGCCAGCAGAGACGAGGCCGGGGGCTACGAGCAGTACTTC. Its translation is CASRDEAGGYEQYF.

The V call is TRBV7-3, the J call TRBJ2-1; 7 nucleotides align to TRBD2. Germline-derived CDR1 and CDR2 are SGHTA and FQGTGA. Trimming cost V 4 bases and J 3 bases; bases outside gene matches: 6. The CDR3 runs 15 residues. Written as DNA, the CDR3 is TGTGCCAGCAGCTCCCTAAGCGGGATCTACAATGAGCAGTTCTTC. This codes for CASSSLSGIYNEQFF.

This chain's CDR3 is CASSLGATGTGELFF. The CDR3 DNA reads as TGTGCCAGCAGCTTGGGGGCGACAGGGACCGGGGAGCTGTTTTTT. This chain joins TRBV6-5 and TRBJ2-2, with 7 bases identical to TRBD1. The CDR3 spans 15 residues. Germline assignment: CDR1 MNHEY and CDR2 SVGAGI. V shed 6 bases and J 5 bases; nucleotides not matched to a gene: 9.

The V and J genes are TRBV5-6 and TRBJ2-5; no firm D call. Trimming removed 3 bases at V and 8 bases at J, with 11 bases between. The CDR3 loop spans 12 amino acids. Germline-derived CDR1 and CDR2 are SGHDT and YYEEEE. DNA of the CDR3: TGTGCCAGCAGCTGGGGTACGACAACCCAGTACTTC. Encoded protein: CASSWGTTTQYF.

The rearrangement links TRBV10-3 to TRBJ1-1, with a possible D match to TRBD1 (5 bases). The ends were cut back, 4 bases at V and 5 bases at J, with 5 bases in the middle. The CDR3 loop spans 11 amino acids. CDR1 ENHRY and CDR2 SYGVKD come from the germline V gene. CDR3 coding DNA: TGTGCCATCAGTGGGGGGACTGAAGCTTTCTTT. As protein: CAISGGTEAFF.